This record concerns one T cell receptor beta chain sequence. The V gene lost 1 base and the J gene lost 10 bases, with 18 bases spanning the gap. This CDR3 is built from 16 residues. The germline CDR1 and CDR2 sequences are SGHKS and YYEKEE (reference sequence). The method was immunoSEQ multiplex PCR; TCRdb's version includes in-frame clones alone and lacks a portion of them. This table has some 200,000 clones, 83% appearing once. This sample stems from a study of blood T cell repertoires in COVID-19. Study background: Spain, Italy and the United States supplied samples that represented acute and convalescent COVID-19.

Cohorts were determined from participant-reported clinical history. The chain couples TRBV5-5 to TRBJ1-6; D possibly corresponds to TRBD1 (6 bases). This sequence originates from a woman aged 50 to 60 who had been exposed to COVID-19. Input material: PBMCs or T cells enriched from blood (not recorded which). As DNA, the CDR3 is TGTGCCAGCAGCTTGAGGGGGGGCGATTTAGGATCACCCCTCCACTTT. Amino acids: CASSLRGGDLGSPLHF.